These T cell receptor beta chains were read from a single sample in a study of blood T cell repertoires in COVID-19. Repertoires were generated with immunoSEQ multiplex PCR, while TCRdb's copy carries only in-frame clones and drops some. The sample includes some 95,000 clones, about four fifths of them seen just once. Sample: peripheral blood. The origin of the receptors is a man between 65 and 85 years old with acute or convalescent COVID-19. Each CDR3 is given with its conserved first and last residue. The D gene is left open where the match is weak. Not every row has a clone size; where given, it reads once, few, many or a size class.

size	length	V	J	D	CDR3	DNA
.	14	TRBV19	TRBJ2-7	TRBD2	CASSPRTSSYEQYF	TGTGCCAGTAGCCCACGGACTAGCAGCTACGAGCAGTACTTC
few	12	TRBV2	TRBJ2-5	TRBD1	CASTGTGETQYF	TGTGCCAGCACTGGGACAGGAGAGACCCAGTACTTC
.	15	TRBV5-1	TRBJ2-3	.	CASSLQDPRTDTQYF	TGCGCCAGCAGCTTACAGGATCCGAGGACAGATACGCAGTATTTT
.	17	TRBV19	TRBJ2-6	TRBD1	CASSFGTGRTGANVLTF	TGTGCCAGTAGTTTCGGGACAGGAAGGACCGGGGCCAACGTCCTGACTTTC
.	14	TRBV18	TRBJ2-1	TRBD2	CASSQTSGNSEQFF	TGTGCCAGCTCACAGACTAGCGGGAACAGTGAGCAGTTCTTC
.	17	TRBV2	TRBJ2-1	.	CASSGGEDLLVRNEQFF	TGTGCCAGCAGTGGGGGGGAAGACTTGCTAGTGAGGAATGAGCAGTTCTTC
.	15	TRBV3-1/TRBV3-2	TRBJ1-3	.	CASSLIGVRGNTIYF	TGTGCCAGCAGCCTAATAGGGGTACGAGGAAACACCATATATTTT
.	12	TRBV2	TRBJ2-7	.	CASSELSYEQYF	TGTGCCAGCAGTGAACTTAGCTACGAGCAGTACTTC
.	16	TRBV4-1	TRBJ2-7	TRBD2	CASSPGLAGATYEQYF	TGCGCCAGCAGCCCCGGACTAGCGGGAGCAACCTACGAGCAGTACTTC
.	14	TRBV11-2	TRBJ2-1	TRBD1	CASRGDRSYNEQFF	TGTGCGAGCAGAGGGGACAGGAGCTACAATGAGCAGTTCTTC
.	13	TRBV24-1	TRBJ2-1	.	CATSDTLANEQFF	TGTGCCACCAGTGACACCCTAGCAAACGAGCAGTTCTTC
.	15	TRBV18	TRBJ1-5	.	CASSPPGHGNQPQHF	TGTGCCAGCTCACCCCCGGGACATGGCAATCAGCCCCAGCATTTT
.	16	TRBV11-2	TRBJ2-6	TRBD2	CASSRGTTSGANVLTF	TGTGCCAGCAGCCGGGGGACTACCTCTGGGGCCAACGTCCTGACTTTC
few	14	TRBV28	TRBJ1-2	TRBD1	CASSDREWGYGYTF	TGTGCCAGCAGTGACAGGGAATGGGGCTATGGCTACACCTTC
.	15	TRBV3-1/TRBV3-2	TRBJ2-1	TRBD2	CASRNGLAGADEQFF	TGTGCCAGCAGAAATGGACTAGCGGGAGCTGATGAGCAGTTCTTC
.	15	TRBV5-1	TRBJ2-7	TRBD2	CASSFSGRGVNEQYF	TGCGCCAGCAGCTTTAGCGGGAGGGGGGTAAACGAGCAGTACTTC
.	16	TRBV27	TRBJ2-7	TRBD2	CASSLTPSGSSYEQYF	TGTGCCAGCAGTTTGACCCCTAGCGGGAGCTCCTACGAGCAGTACTTC
.	16	TRBV4-1	TRBJ2-3	TRBD2	CASSQGTSGYTDTQYF	TGCGCCAGCAGCCAAGGGACTAGCGGATACACAGATACGCAGTATTTT
.	14	TRBV5-8	TRBJ2-7	.	CASSLGGGTYEQYF	TGTGCCAGCAGCTTGGGAGGCGGAACCTACGAGCAGTACTTC
.	12	TRBV19	TRBJ1-1	.	CASSIRQTEAFF	TGTGCCAGTAGTATCAGGCAGACTGAAGCTTTCTTT
.	16	TRBV5-4	TRBJ1-5	TRBD1	CASSLGGGQARQPQHF	TGTGCCAGCAGCTTGGGAGGGGGCCAAGCTCGTCAGCCCCAGCATTTT
.	19	TRBV10-2	TRBJ2-3	TRBD2	CASSELVGGPGHNKDTQYF	TGCGCCAGCAGTGAATTAGTGGGAGGGCCGGGCCATAATAAAGATACGCAGTATTTT
.	11	TRBV20-1	TRBJ2-7	.	CSAERSYEQYF	TGCAGTGCCGAGCGGAGCTACGAGCAGTACTTC
.	14	TRBV4-2	TRBJ2-7	.	CASSQVGGSYEQYF	TGTGCCAGCAGCCAAGTCGGGGGTTCCTACGAGCAGTACTTC
.	17	TRBV14	TRBJ2-6	.	CASSQVIGDSGANVLTF	TGTGCCAGCAGCCAAGTGATCGGTGACTCTGGGGCCAACGTCCTGACTTTC
.	18	TRBV7-3	TRBJ2-7	TRBD2	CASSNPGTSGSLGNEQYF	TGTGCCAGCAGCAACCCCGGGACTAGCGGGAGCTTAGGGAACGAGCAGTACTTC
.	14	TRBV9	TRBJ2-2	.	CASSAADFSGELFF	TGTGCCAGCAGCGCCGCCGACTTCTCCGGGGAGCTGTTTTTT
.	13	TRBV7-9	TRBJ2-7	.	CASSLGGFDEQYF	TGTGCCAGCAGCTTAGGAGGGTTCGACGAGCAGTACTTC
once	14	TRBV4-1	TRBJ2-3	TRBD1	CASSPGQLTHTQYF	TGCGCCAGCAGCCCGGGACAGCTAACCCATACGCAGTATTTT
.	13	TRBV28	TRBJ2-7	.	CASSFSYSYEQYF	TGTGCCAGCAGTTTTTCCTACTCCTACGAGCAGTACTTC
.	14	TRBV5-4	TRBJ2-4	.	CASSPTGSENIQYF	TGTGCCAGCAGCCCCACCGGGTCAGAGAACATTCAGTACTTC
once	16	TRBV30	TRBJ2-1	TRBD2	CAWSKIGGSSYNEQFF	TGTGCCTGGAGTAAAATTGGCGGGAGCTCCTACAATGAGCAGTTCTTC
few	17	TRBV7-7	TRBJ2-7	.	CASSLRQEGQIVYEQYF	TGTGCTAGCAGCTTAAGGCAGGAAGGACAAATAGTCTACGAGCAGTACTTC
.	14	TRBV5-1	TRBJ1-1	.	CASSPDSLNTEAFF	TGCGCCAGCAGCCCCGACTCTCTGAACACTGAAGCTTTCTTT
.	15	TRBV4-3	TRBJ1-6	TRBD1	CASSQASQGDSPLHF	TGCGCCAGCAGCCAAGCGTCCCAGGGGGATTCACCCCTCCACTTT
.	13	TRBV28	TRBJ1-1	.	CAAEGVSNTEAFF	TGTGCCGCCGAAGGGGTCTCGAACACTGAAGCTTTCTTT
once	11	TRBV29-1	TRBJ1-2	.	CSVFGGYGYTF	TGCAGCGTCTTTGGCGGGTATGGCTACACCTTC
.	14	TRBV19	TRBJ2-4	.	CASSMGPAENIQYF	TGTGCCAGTAGTATGGGCCCGGCAGAAAACATTCAGTACTTC
.	15	TRBV7-2	TRBJ1-2	TRBD1	CASSLGGTGGSGYTF	TGTGCCAGCAGCTTAGGAGGGACAGGGGGAAGTGGCTACACCTTC
few	15	TRBV5-6	TRBJ1-5	.	CASSLWGLGNQPQHF	TGTGCCAGCAGCTTGTGGGGGCTTGGCAATCAGCCCCAGCATTTT
.	15	TRBV3-1/TRBV3-2	TRBJ2-1	TRBD2	CASSQGSSGGNEQFF	TGTGCCAGCAGCCAAGGGTCAAGCGGGGGCAATGAGCAGTTCTTC
.	15	TRBV7-2	TRBJ1-6	TRBD1	CASSLVGTGSSPLHF	TGTGCCAGCAGCTTAGTGGGGACAGGCAGTTCACCCCTCCACTTT
.	16	TRBV18	TRBJ2-3	TRBD2	CASSPPSEAGGDTQYF	TGTGCCAGCTCACCACCGTCGGAAGCGGGAGGAGATACGCAGTATTTT
.	14	TRBV27	TRBJ1-6	.	CASSWSRGDSPLHF	TGTGCCAGCAGTTGGTCCCGCGGGGATTCACCCCTCCACTTT
.	16	TRBV4-2	TRBJ2-1	TRBD2	CASSQGGLADNNEQFF	TGTGCCAGCAGCCAAGGCGGACTAGCGGATAACAATGAGCAGTTCTTC
.	15	TRBV24-1	TRBJ1-2	.	CATSVGAGSTYGYTF	TGTGCCACCAGTGTTGGGGCCGGATCCACTTATGGCTACACCTTC
.	14	TRBV30	TRBJ1-2	TRBD1	CAWSVLRGNYGYTF	TGTGCCTGGAGTGTACTCAGGGGGAACTATGGCTACACCTTC
.	12	TRBV12-3/TRBV12-4	TRBJ2-1	TRBD2	CAGGENYNEQFF	TGTGCCGGGGGGGAGAACTACAATGAGCAGTTCTTC
.	11	TRBV28	TRBJ2-1	.	CASAQGFAQFF	TGTGCCAGCGCCCAGGGGTTTGCGCAGTTCTTC
.	14	TRBV4-2	TRBJ2-7	TRBD2	CASSSTSGGYEQYF	TGTGCCAGCAGTTCTACTAGCGGTGGCTACGAGCAGTACTTC
.	15	TRBV5-4	TRBJ2-1	TRBD2	CASSWGGLADNEQFF	TGTGCCAGCAGTTGGGGAGGACTAGCCGACAATGAGCAGTTCTTC